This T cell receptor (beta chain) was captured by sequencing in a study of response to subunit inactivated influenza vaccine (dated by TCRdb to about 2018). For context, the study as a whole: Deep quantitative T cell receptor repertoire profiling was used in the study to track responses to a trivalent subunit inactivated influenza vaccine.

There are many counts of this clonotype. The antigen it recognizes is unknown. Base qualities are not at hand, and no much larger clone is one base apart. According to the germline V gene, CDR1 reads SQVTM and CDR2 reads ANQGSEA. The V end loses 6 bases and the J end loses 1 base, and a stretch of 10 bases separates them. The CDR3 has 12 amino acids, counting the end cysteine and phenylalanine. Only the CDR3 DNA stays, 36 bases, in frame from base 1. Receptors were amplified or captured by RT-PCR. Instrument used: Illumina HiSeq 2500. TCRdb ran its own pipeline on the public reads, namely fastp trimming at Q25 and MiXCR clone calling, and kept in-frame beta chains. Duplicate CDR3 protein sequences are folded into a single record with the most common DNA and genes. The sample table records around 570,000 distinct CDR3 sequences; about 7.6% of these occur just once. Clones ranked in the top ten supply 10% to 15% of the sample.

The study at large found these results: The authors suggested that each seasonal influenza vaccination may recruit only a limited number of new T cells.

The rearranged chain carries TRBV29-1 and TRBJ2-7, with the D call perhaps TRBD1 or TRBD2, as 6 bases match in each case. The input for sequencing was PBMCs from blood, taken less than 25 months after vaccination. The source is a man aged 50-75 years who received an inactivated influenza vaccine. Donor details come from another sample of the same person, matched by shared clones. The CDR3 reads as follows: CSVGGTSYEQYF. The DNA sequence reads TGCAGCGTCGGGGGCACTTCCTACGAGCAGTACTTC.